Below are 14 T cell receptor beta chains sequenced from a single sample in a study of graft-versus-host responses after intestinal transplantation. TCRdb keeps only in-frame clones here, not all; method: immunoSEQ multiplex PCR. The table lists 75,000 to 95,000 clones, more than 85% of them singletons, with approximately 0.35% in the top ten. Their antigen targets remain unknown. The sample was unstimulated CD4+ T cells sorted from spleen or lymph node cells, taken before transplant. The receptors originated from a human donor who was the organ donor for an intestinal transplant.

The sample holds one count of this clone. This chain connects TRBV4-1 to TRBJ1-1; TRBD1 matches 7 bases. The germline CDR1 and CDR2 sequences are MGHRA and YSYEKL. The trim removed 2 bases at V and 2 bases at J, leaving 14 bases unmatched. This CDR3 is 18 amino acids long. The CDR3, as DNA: TGCGCCAGCAGCCAATTCCCCGTCGGCGGGACAGAAAACACTGAAGCTTTCTTT. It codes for CASSQFPVGGTENTEAFF.

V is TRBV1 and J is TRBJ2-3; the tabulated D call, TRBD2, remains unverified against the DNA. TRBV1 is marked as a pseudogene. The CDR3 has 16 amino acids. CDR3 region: CTSSRTSGSSKDTQYF. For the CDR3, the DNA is TGCACCAGCAGCCGAACTAGCGGGAGTAGTAAAGATACGCAGTATTTT.

The CDR3 spells CASSPKTGTGGLSYTDTQYF. The CDR3 DNA reads as TGTGCCAGCTCACCAAAAACCGGGACAGGGGGCCTCTCTTACACAGATACGCAGTATTTT. This rearrangement joins TRBV18 to TRBJ2-3; 12 bases line up with TRBD1. Trimming took 2 bases from V and 2 from J; bases not matched to a gene: 14. The V gene's germline CDR1 is KGHSH and CDR2 LQKENI. The CDR3 is 20 amino acids. The variable domain in full, with the rest retrieved from reference TRBV18 and TRBJ2-3, is NAGVMQNPRHLVRRRGQEARLRCSPMKGHSHVYWYRQLPEEGLKFMVYLQKENIIDESGMPKERFSAEFPKEGPSILRIQQVVRGDSAAYFCASSPKTGTGGLSYTDTQYFGPGTRLTVL.

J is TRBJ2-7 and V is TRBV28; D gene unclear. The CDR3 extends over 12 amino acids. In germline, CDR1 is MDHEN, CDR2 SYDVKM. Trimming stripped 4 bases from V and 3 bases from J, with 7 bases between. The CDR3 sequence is CASSSDFYEQYF. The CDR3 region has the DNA TGTGCCAGCAGTTCAGATTTCTACGAGCAGTACTTC.

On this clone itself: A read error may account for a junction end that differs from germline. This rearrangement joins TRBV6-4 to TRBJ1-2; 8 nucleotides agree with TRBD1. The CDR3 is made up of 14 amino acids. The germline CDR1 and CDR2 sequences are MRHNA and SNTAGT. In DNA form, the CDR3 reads TGTACCAGCGCTCCGACAGGGGAAACGGGTGGCTACACCTTC. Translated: CTSAPTGETGGYTF.

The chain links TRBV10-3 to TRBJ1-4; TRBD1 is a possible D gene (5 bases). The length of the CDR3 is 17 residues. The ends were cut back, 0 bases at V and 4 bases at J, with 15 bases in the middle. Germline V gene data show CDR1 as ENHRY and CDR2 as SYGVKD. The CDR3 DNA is TGTGCCATCAGTGAGTCGTGGACATGGAAAGATAATGAAAAACTGTTTTTT. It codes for CAISESWTWKDNEKLFF.

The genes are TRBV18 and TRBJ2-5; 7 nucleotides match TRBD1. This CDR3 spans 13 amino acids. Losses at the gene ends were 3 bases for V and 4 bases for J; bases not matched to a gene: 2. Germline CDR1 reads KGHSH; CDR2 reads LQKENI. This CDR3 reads CASSPYRGETQYF. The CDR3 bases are TGTGCCAGCTCACCTTACAGGGGAGAGACCCAGTACTTC.

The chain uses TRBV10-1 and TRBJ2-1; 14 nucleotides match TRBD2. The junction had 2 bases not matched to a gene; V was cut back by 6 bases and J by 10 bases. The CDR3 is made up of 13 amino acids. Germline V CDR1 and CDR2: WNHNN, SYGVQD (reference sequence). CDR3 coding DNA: TGCGCCAGCAGCCGGACTAGCGGGGGGGAGCAGTTCTTC. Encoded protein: CASSRTSGGEQFF.

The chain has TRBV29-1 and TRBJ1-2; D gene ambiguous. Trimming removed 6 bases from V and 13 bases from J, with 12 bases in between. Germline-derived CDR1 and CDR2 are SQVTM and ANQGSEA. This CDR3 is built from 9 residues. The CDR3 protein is CSVTEDSTF. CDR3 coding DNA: TGCAGCGTGACGGAGGATAGCACCTTC.

CDR3 loop: CASSERPGLAGQAGELFF. As DNA, the CDR3 is TGTGCCAGCAGTGAAAGGCCTGGACTAGCGGGACAAGCCGGGGAGCTGTTTTTT. The gene calls are TRBV2 and TRBJ2-2, with 12 bases that match TRBD2. The V and J ends lost 2 bases and 6 bases, in that order; junction bases with no gene match: 10. The CDR3 loop spans 18 amino acids. CDR1 and CDR2 from the germline V gene are SNHLY and FYNNEI.

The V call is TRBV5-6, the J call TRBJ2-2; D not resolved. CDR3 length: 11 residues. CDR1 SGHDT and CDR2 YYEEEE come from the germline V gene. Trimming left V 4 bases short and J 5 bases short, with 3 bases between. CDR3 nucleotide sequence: TGTGCCAGCAGCACAACCGGGGAGCTGTTTTTT. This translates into CASSTTGELFF.

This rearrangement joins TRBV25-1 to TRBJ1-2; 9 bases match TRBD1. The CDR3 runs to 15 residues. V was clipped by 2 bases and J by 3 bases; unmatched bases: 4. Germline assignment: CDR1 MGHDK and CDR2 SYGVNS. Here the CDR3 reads CASSEGTGRYYGYTF. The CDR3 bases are TGTGCCAGCAGTGAAGGGACAGGGAGGTACTATGGCTACACCTTC.

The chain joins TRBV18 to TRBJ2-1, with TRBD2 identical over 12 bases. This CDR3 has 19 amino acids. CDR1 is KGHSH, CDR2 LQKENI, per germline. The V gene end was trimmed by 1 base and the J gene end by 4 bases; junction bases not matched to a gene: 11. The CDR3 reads CASSPRLAGVRSRYNEQFF. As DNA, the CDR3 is TGTGCCAGCTCACCACGACTAGCGGGAGTTCGGAGTAGGTACAATGAGCAGTTCTTC.

The CDR3 spells CASSQTMTGENGYTF. The DNA of the CDR3 is TGTGCCAGCAGCCAAACGATGACAGGGGAAAATGGCTACACCTTC. The chain links TRBV27 to TRBJ1-2; 8 nucleotides line up with TRBD1. The germline V gene has CDR1 MNHEY and CDR2 SMNVEV (reference sequence). CDR3 size: 15 residues. Trimming cost V 6 bases and J 6 bases; bases outside gene matches: 12.